This record concerns one T cell receptor (beta chain) sequence. These data are taken from a study of OX40 agonist ivuxolimab in advanced cancers. CDR1 is SGHRS and CDR2 is YFSETQ in the germline V gene. Between the trimmed V and J ends, which lost 0 bases and 2 bases, there was a span of 12 bases. The CDR3 consists of 16 residues. Patients were ineligible given autoimmune disease history or systemic immunosuppression. The data were produced by immunoSEQ multiplex PCR, yet TCRdb's version contains in-frame clones alone and is incomplete. The table shows around 67,000 clones, with 88% occurring only once.

The source of this sequence is an adult with an advanced solid tumor such as melanoma, head and neck, liver or kidney cancer. The specimen comprised CD4+ or CD8+ T cells sorted from blood, sampled in a trial of the OX40 agonist ivuxolimab. This chain uses TRBV5-1 with TRBJ2-1, with D possibly being TRBD2 (5 bases). The CDR3 DNA reads TGCGCCAGCAGCTTGGAGGGTAGCGTGACCTACAATGAGCAGTTCTTC. Amino acid sequence: CASSLEGSVTYNEQFF. The full variable domain, its missing parts supplied by reference TRBV5-1 and TRBJ2-1, is KAGVTQTPRYLIKTRGQQVTLSCSPISGHRSVSWYQQTPGQGLQFLFEYFSETQRNKGNFPGRFSGRQFSNSRSEMNVSTLELGDSALYLCASSLEGSVTYNEQFFGPGTRLTVL.